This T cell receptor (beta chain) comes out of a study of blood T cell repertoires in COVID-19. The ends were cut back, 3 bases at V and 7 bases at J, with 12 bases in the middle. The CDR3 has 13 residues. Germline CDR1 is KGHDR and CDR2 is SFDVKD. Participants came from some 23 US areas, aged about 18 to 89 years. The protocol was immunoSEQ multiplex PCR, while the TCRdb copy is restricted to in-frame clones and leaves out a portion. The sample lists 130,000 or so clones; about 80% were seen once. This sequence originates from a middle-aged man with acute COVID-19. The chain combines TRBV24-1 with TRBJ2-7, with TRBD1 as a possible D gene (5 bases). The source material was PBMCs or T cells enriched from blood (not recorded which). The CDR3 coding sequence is TGTGCCACCAGTGATCGACAGCATTTGGAGCAGTACTTC. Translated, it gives CATSDRQHLEQYF.